This is a list of T cell receptor beta chains from one sample in a study of human T cells and chemical hapten exposure. MiXCR, run by TCRdb on the RACE reads, gives a single entry per CDR3 protein. This sample has some 330,000 distinct CDR3 sequences; 5.5% occur once, and the top ten carry about 7.7%. The sequencing used whole blood, collected in connection with sensitization to the hapten diphenylcyclopropenone (DPC). These receptors originate from a woman younger than 35 with alopecia areata. Some clones in this sample may be carry-over from other donors' samples. Each CDR3 is given with its conserved first and last residue. The D gene is left open where the match is weak. Clone size is shown for a subset of rows, as once, few, many or a class of expanded clone.

J	D	V	size	DNA	CDR3
TRBJ2-3	TRBD2	TRBV2	NA	TGTGCCAGCAGTGAAGTCTCACTAGCGGGGTTCACAGATACGCAGTATTTT	CASSEVSLAGFTDTQYF
TRBJ2-3	NA	TRBV29-1	NA	TGCAGCGTTGGGCCTTTGGGCACAGATACGCAGTATTTT	CSVGPLGTDTQYF
TRBJ1-1	NA	TRBV6-6	many	TGTGCCAGCAAGGGGGGCACTGAAGCTTTCTTT	CASKGGTEAFF
TRBJ2-3	TRBD2	TRBV14	many	TGTGCCAGCAGCCAAGATAGGGCGGGGGGCGTCAGAACAGATACGCAGTATTTT	CASSQDRAGGVRTDTQYF
TRBJ2-3	NA	TRBV20-1	many	TGCAGTGCTAGAGGTCCCGGGGGTAGAAGGACAGATACGCAGTATTTT	CSARGPGGRRTDTQYF
TRBJ2-5	NA	TRBV2	many	TGTGCCGGATCTTCGGGGGGCAGGGAGAAGACCCAGTACTTC	CAGSSGGREKTQYF
TRBJ2-2	TRBD1	TRBV20-1	many	TGCAGTGCTAGAGACCTGGACAGGCCGAACACCGGGGAGCTGTTTTTT	CSARDLDRPNTGELFF
TRBJ2-1	NA	TRBV28	many	TGTGCCAGCCGCCGGGTGGACAATGAGCAGTTCTTC	CASRRVDNEQFF
TRBJ2-7	NA	TRBV7-9	NA	TGTGCCAGCAGCCCCCGTGGTTGGGGTCGGAACGAGCAGTACTTC	CASSPRGWGRNEQYF
TRBJ2-4	NA	TRBV15	many	TGTGCCACGCAAGGCCAGGAGCGAAACATTCAGTACTTC	CATQGQERNIQYF
TRBJ2-3	NA	TRBV12-3/TRBV12-4	many	TGTGCCAGCAGTTTTGCTGATACAGATACGCAGTATTTT	CASSFADTDTQYF
TRBJ2-3	NA	TRBV20-1	NA	TGCAGTGCCCCGCCACCCCGGGGGGCCGGGGGAGATACGCAGTATTTT	CSAPPPRGAGGDTQYF
TRBJ1-1	NA	TRBV5-1	NA	TGCGCCAGCAGCTTGGCTCCGGCAGGAGTAACGAACACTGAAGCTTTCTTT	CASSLAPAGVTNTEAFF
TRBJ1-6	TRBD1	TRBV20-1	few	TGCAGTGCTAGTAAGACAGGGCCTAATTCACCCCTCCACTTT	CSASKTGPNSPLHF
TRBJ1-5	NA	TRBV6-1	many	TGTGCCAGCAGTGAAGAGGGTCCCAGCAATCAGCCCCAGCATTTT	CASSEEGPSNQPQHF
TRBJ2-7	TRBD1	TRBV6-5	NA	TGTGCCAGCAGTTACTCTGGACAGGGTGTTTTCGACGAGCAGTACTTC	CASSYSGQGVFDEQYF
TRBJ1-1	NA	TRBV4-2	few	TGTGCCAGCAGCCAAGATCTCGGGGGCACAGCTTTCTTT	CASSQDLGGTAFF
TRBJ1-1	NA	TRBV6-5	few	TGTGCCAGCAGTGTGGACTCGGAAGCTTTCTTT	CASSVDSEAFF
TRBJ1-4	TRBD1	TRBV5-1	few	TGCGCCAGCAGCCTAACCGGACAGGGTAAAAAACTGTTTTTT	CASSLTGQGKKLFF
TRBJ2-3	TRBD2	TRBV12-3/TRBV12-4	NA	TGTGCCAGCAGCCAGCGGGGGGGCCTGACAGATACGCAGTATTTT	CASSQRGGLTDTQYF
TRBJ1-5	NA	TRBV11-2	many	TGTGCCAGCAGCTTACGAGGATATAGCAATCAGCCCCAGCATTTT	CASSLRGYSNQPQHF
TRBJ2-7	TRBD1	TRBV5-1	NA	TGCGCCGGCAGCCGGGACAGCTCCTACGAGCAGTACTTC	CAGSRDSSYEQYF
TRBJ2-5	NA	TRBV5-1	NA	TGCGCCAGCAGCTGGGGTCCGACAGGGAGGGCCGAGACCCAGTACTTC	CASSWGPTGRAETQYF
TRBJ2-5	NA	TRBV5-6	NA	TGTGCCAGCTTCCGGGGGCCGTACCAAGAGACCCAGTACTTC	CASFRGPYQETQYF
TRBJ2-3	NA	TRBV25-1	few	TGTGCCAGCAGTGAATATGCGGGGAGCACAGATACGCAGTATTTT	CASSEYAGSTDTQYF
TRBJ1-5	TRBD1	TRBV18	few	TGTGCCAGCTCACTGGGGACAGGGGGGTATCAGCCCCAGCATTTT	CASSLGTGGYQPQHF
TRBJ1-6	NA	TRBV7-9	few	TGTGCCAGCAGCTCCTACTTTGGGGTGAAGAATTCACCCCTCCACTTT	CASSSYFGVKNSPLHF
TRBJ1-5	NA	TRBV3-1	many	TGTGCCAGCAGCCAACGGGACGGAGTCCAGCCCCAGCATTTT	CASSQRDGVQPQHF
TRBJ2-1	TRBD2	TRBV28	NA	TGTGCCAGCAGTTTACCTCACGACCCCGGACTAGCCAAGTGGATTGAGCAGTTCTTC	CASSLPHDPGLAKWIEQFF
TRBJ1-1	NA	TRBV5-1	many	TGCGCCAGCAGCACTGACAGAGGATGGAACACTGAAGCTTTCTTT	CASSTDRGWNTEAFF
TRBJ1-1	TRBD1	TRBV6-2/TRBV6-3	many	TGTGCCAGCAGAAAGGGACAGGGGTTAACTGAAGCTTTCTTT	CASRKGQGLTEAFF
TRBJ2-3	NA	TRBV11-1	few	TGTGCCAGCAGCTTGGGAGGACTCATACCAATCACAGATACGCAGTATTTT	CASSLGGLIPITDTQYF
TRBJ1-2	TRBD1	TRBV4-2	NA	TGTGCCAGCAGCGGCCGGGACAGCCCTAACTATGGCTACACCTTC	CASSGRDSPNYGYTF
TRBJ2-3	NA	TRBV6-5	many	TGTGCCAGCAGTTACTCATTAAGCCCTGAATCCGGGGGTACAGATACGCAGTATTTT	CASSYSLSPESGGTDTQYF
TRBJ2-3	NA	TRBV19	few	TGTGCCAGTAGTAATTTGGGAGCATTGGACACAGATACGCAGTATTTT	CASSNLGALDTDTQYF